This T cell receptor beta chain derives from a study of blood T cell repertoires in COVID-19. Assay used: immunoSEQ multiplex PCR; TCRdb lists only in-frame clones, some missing. The table records about 160,000 clones, over 70% of them present only once. The sequencing input was PBMCs or T cells enriched from blood (not recorded which). The TCR was taken from a woman aged 40 to 50 with acute COVID-19.

The CDR3 DNA is TGTGCCAGTAGTATTCGGGGACTAGCGGGAGCCGGGGAGCTGTTTTTT. Translating it yields CASSIRGLAGAGELFF. V and J are TRBV19 and TRBJ2-2; 14 nucleotides line up with TRBD2. Trimming took 3 bases from V and 6 from J; bases not matched to a gene: 3. The CDR3 extends over 16 amino acids. Per germline, CDR1 LNHDA and CDR2 SQIVND (reference sequence). The whole variable domain, filled in from reference TRBV19 and TRBJ2-2, reads DGGITQSPKYLFRKEGQNVTLSCEQNLNHDAMYWYRQDPGQGLRLIYYSQIVNDFQKGDIAEGYSVSREKKESFPLTVTSAQKNPTAFYLCASSIRGLAGAGELFFGEGSRLTVL.